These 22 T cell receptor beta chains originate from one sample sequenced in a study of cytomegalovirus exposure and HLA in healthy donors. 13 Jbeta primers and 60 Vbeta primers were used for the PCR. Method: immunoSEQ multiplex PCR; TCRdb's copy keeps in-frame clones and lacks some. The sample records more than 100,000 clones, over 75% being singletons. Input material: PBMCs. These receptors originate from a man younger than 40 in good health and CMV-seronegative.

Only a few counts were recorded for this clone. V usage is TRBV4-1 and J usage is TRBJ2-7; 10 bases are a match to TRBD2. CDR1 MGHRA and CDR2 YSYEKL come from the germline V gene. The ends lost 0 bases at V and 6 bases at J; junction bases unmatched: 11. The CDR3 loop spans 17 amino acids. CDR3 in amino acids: CASSQDNAERGGVEQYF. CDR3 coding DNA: TGCGCCAGCAGCCAAGATAATGCGGAGCGGGGGGGCGTCGAGCAGTACTTC.

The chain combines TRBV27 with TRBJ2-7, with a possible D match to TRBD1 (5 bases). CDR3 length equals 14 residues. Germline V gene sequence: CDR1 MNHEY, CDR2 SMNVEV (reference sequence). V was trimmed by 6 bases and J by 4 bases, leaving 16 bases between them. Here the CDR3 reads CASSLGRVGYEQYF. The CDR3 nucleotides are TGTGCCAGCAGCCTGGGCAGGGTGGGATACGAGCAGTACTTC.

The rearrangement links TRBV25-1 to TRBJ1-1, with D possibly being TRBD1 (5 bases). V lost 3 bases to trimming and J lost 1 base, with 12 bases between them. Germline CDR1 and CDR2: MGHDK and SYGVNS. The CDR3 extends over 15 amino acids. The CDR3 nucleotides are TGTGCCAGCAGTGATCTAAGGGGCCGGAACACTGAAGCTTTCTTT. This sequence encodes CASSDLRGRNTEAFF.

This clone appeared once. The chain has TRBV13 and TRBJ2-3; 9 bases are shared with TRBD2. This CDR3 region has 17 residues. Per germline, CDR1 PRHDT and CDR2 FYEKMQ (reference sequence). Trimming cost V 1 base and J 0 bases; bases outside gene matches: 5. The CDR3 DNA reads TGTGCCAGCAGCTTAGTCGGCCTAGCGGGAAGCACAGATACGCAGTATTTT. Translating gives CASSLVGLAGSTDTQYF. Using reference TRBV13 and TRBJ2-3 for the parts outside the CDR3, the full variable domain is AAGVIQSPRHLIKEKRETATLKCYPIPRHDTVYWYQQGPGQDPQFLISFYEKMQSDKGSIPDRFSAQQFSDYHSELNMSSLELGDSALYFCASSLVGLAGSTDTQYFGPGTRLTVL.

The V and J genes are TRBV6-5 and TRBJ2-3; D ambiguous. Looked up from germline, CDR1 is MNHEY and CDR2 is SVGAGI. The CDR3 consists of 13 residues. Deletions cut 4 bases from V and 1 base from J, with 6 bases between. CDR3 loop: CASSSPGTDTQYF. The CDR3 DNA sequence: TGTGCCAGCAGTTCCCCCGGCACAGATACGCAGTATTTT.

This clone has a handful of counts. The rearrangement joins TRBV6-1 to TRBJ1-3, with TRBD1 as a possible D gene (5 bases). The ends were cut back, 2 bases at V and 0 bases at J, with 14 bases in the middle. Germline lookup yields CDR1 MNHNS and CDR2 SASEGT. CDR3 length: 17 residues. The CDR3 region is CASSEFVGTGSGNTIYF. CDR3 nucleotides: TGTGCCAGCAGTGAATTCGTCGGGACTGGCTCTGGAAACACCATATATTTT.

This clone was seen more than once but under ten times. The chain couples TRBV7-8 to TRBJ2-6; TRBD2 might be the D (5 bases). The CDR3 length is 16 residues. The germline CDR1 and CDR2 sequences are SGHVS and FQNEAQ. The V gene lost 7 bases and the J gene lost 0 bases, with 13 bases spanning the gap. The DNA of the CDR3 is TGTGCCAGCAACTCTCGGGGAATCTCTGGGGCCAACGTCCTGACTTTC. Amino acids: CASNSRGISGANVLTF.

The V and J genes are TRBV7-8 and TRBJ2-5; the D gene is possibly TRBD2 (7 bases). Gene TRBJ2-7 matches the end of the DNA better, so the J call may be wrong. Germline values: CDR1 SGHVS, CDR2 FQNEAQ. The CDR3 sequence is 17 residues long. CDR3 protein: CASSLLQNGGLTYEQYF. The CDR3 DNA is TGTGCCAGCAGCTTACTCCAGAACGGGGGGCTGACCTACGAGCAGTACTTC.

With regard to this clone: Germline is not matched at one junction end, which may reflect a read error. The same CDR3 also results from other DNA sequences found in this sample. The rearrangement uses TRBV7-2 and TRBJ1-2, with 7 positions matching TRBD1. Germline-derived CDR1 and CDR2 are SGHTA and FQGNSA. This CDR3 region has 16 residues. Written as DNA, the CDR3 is TGCGCCAGCAGCTCTACGGGACAGACCCAAAGGTGGGGCTACACCTTC. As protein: CASSSTGQTQRWGYTF.

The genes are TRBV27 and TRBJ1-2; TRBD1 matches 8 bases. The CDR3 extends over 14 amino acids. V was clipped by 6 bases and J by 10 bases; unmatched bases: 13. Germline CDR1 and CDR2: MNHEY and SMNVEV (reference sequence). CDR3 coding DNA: TGTGCCAGCAGGTACTCGGACAGGGCTGGGCACTACACCTTC. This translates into CASRYSDRAGHYTF.

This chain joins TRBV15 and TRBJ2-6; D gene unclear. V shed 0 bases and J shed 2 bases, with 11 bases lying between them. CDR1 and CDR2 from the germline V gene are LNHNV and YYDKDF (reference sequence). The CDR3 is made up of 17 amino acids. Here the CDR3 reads CATSRDPAKPGANVLTF. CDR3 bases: TGTGCCACCAGCAGAGATCCCGCCAAGCCTGGGGCCAACGTCCTGACTTTC. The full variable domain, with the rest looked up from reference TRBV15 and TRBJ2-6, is DAMVIQNPRYQVTQFGKPVTLSCSQTLNHNVMYWYQQKSSQAPKLLFHYYDKDFNNEADTPDNFQSRRPNTSFCFLDIRSPGLGDTAMYLCATSRDPAKPGANVLTFGAGSRLTVL.

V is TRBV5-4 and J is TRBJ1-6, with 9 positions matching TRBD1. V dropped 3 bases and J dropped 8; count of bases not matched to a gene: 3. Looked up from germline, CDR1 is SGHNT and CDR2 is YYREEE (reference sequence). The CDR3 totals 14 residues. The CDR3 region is CASSWGQGDSPLHF. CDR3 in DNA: TGTGCCAGCAGCTGGGGACAGGGAGATTCACCCCTCCACTTT.

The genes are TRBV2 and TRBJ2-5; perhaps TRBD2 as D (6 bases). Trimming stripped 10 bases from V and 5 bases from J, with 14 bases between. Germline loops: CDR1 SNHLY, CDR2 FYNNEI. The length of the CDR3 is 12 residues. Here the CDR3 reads CATKRAEETQYF. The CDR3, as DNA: TGTGCCACTAAGCGGGCGGAGGAGACCCAGTACTTC. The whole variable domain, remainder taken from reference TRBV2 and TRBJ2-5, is EPEVTQTPSHQVTQMGQEVILRCVPISNHLYFYWYRQILGQKVEFLVSFYNNEISEKSEIFDDQFSVERPDGSNFTLKIRSTKLEDSAMYFCATKRAEETQYFGPGTRLLVL.

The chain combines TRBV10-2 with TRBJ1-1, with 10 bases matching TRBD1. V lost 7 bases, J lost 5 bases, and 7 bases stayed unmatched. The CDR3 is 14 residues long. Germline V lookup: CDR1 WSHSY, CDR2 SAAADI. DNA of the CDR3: TGCGCCAGCATTGCGAGACAGGGGGCTACTGAAGCTTTCTTT. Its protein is CASIARQGATEAFF.

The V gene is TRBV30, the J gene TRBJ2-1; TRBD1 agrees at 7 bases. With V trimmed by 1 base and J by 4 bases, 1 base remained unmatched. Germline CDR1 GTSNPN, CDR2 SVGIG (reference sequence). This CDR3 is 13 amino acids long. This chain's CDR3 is CAWSGDSYNEQFF. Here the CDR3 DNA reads TGTGCCTGGAGTGGGGACAGTTACAATGAGCAGTTCTTC.

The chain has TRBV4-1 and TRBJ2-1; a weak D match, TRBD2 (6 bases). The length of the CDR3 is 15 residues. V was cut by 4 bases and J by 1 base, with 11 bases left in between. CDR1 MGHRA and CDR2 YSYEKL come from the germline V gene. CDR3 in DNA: TGCGCCAGCAGCCCGGGACTTACTTCCTACAATGAGCAGTTCTTC. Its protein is CASSPGLTSYNEQFF.

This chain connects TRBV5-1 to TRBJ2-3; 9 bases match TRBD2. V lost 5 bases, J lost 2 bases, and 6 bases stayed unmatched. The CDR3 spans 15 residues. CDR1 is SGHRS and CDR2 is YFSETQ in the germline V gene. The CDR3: CASRSGGPLTDTQYF. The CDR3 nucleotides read TGCGCCAGCAGGAGCGGGGGGCCCCTCACAGATACGCAGTATTTT.

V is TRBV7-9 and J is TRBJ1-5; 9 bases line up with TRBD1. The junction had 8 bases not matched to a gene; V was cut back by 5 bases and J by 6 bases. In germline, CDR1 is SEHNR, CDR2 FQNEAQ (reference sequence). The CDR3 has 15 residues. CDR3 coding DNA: TGTGCCAGCAGCCCCGGGACAGGGTACGGTCAGCCCCAGCATTTT. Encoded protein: CASSPGTGYGQPQHF. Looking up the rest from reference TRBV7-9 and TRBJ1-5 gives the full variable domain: DTGVSQNPRHKITKRGQNVTFRCDPISEHNRLYWYRQTLGQGPEFLTYFQNEAQLEKSRLLSDRFSAERPKGSFSTLEIQRTEQGDSAMYLCASSPGTGYGQPQHFGDGTRLSIL.

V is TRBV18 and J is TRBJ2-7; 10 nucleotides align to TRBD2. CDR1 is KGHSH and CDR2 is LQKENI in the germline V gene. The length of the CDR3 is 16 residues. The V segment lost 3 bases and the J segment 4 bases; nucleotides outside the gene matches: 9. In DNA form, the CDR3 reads TGTGCCAGCTCACCTCTTAGTAGCGGGGGGTCTTACGAGCAGTACTTC. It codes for CASSPLSSGGSYEQYF. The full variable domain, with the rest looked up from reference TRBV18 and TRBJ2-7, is NAGVMQNPRHLVRRRGQEARLRCSPMKGHSHVYWYRQLPEEGLKFMVYLQKENIIDESGMPKERFSAEFPKEGPSILRIQQVVRGDSAAYFCASSPLSSGGSYEQYFGPGTRLTVT.

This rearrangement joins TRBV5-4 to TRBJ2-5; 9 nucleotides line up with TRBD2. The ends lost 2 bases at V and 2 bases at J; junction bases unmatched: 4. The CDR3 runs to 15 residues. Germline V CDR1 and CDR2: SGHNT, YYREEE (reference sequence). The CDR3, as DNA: TGTGCCAGCAGCTTCAAGCGGGGGGATCAAGAGACCCAGTACTTC. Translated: CASSFKRGDQETQYF.

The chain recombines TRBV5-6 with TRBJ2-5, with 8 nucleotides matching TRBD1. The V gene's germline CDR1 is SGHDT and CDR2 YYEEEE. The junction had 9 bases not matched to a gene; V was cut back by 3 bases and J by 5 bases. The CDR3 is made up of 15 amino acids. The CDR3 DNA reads TGTGCCAGCAGCTCACCCCAGGGGGCCGGGGAGACCCAGTACTTC. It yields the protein CASSSPQGAGETQYF. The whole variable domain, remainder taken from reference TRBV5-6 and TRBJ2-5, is DAGVTQSPTHLIKTRGQQVTLRCSPKSGHDTVSWYQQALGQGPQFIFQYYEEEERQRGNFPDRFSGHQFPNYSSELNVNALLLGDSALYLCASSSPQGAGETQYFGPGTRLLVL.

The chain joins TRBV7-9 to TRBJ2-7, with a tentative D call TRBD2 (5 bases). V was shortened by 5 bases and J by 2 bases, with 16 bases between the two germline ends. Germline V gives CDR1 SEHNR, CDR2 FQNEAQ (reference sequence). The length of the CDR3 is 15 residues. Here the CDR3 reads CASSPPTGNTYEQYF. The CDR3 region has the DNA TGTGCCAGCAGCCCCCCCACGGGAAATACCTACGAGCAGTACTTC.